The present T cell receptor beta chain was sequenced within a study of human T cells and chemical hapten exposure. Study summary: Slight volume differences across pooled libraries mainly accounted for varying per-sample TCR yields.

Specified time point: pre-sensitization, week 0. Treatment denoted: therapeutic diphenylcyclopropenone sensitization with weekly scalp DPC. CDR1 is SGHAT, CDR2 FQNNGV, per germline. The CDR3 covers 11 residues. V shed 6 bases and J shed 4 bases, with 3 bases lying between them. Study findings and constraints: Against controls, expanded TCRs gave rise to significantly more large CDR3 similarity clusters. There was a positive correlation between PT1 expanded TCR counts and patch test score.

About this clonotype: The antigen is not known.

TCRdb analysed the RACE reads with MiXCR anew, one entry per CDR3 protein. The data hold roughly 64,000 distinct CDR3 sequences, with about 11% observed a single time. The receptor was derived from a woman aged 40 to 50 with alopecia areata. Some clones in this sample may be carry-over from other donors' samples. The chain is built from TRBV11-2 and TRBJ1-4; no reliable D call. Sequences were derived from whole blood, sampled in connection with sensitization to the hapten diphenylcyclopropenone (DPC). CDR3 loop: CASRSNEKLFF. The CDR3 coding sequence is TGTGCCAGCAGAAGTAATGAAAAACTGTTTTTT.